This TCR beta chain derives from a study of blood T cell repertoires in COVID-19. This clone has a single count. Method: immunoSEQ multiplex PCR; TCRdb's copy keeps in-frame clones and lacks some. The sample lists roughly 400,000 clones; around nine tenths were seen once. Trimming pared 6 bases from V and 4 bases from J, leaving 12 bases between. The CDR3 covers 13 residues. Germline CDR1 MNHEY, CDR2 SVGAGI. The study assigned cohorts using participant-reported clinical history. This TCR derives from a woman aged 50 to 65 who had recovered from COVID-19. V usage is TRBV6-5 and J usage is TRBJ1-1, with a weak D call TRBD1 (5 bases). Sequencing was done on a sample of PBMCs or T cells enriched from blood (not recorded which). Here the CDR3 reads CASRRDYLTEAFF. DNA of the CDR3: TGTGCCAGCAGGAGGGACTACCTCACTGAAGCTTTCTTT.